This TCR beta chain was recovered during a study of beta chain features in type 1 diabetes. Study results and limitations: Shorter TCRB CDR3s, moderately but significantly so, were found in Type 1 diabetes patients in all four CD4+ subsets. The study found fewer insertions and more deletions at VDJ junctions in type 1 diabetes patients.

TCRB transcripts that were expressed got sequenced, as all of the isolated RNA had been reverse transcribed. Profiling relied on immunoSEQ multiplex PCR, and the TCRdb table lists in-frame clones only, not all of them. The sample includes fewer than 250,000 clones, 14% of them seen just once. A word on this clone: Antigen specificity is unknown.

Sorted populations all had greater than 98% purity. Germline V gene data show CDR1 as LNHDA and CDR2 as SQIVND (reference sequence). The CDR3 consists of 15 residues. V was shortened by 3 bases and J by 1 base, with 12 bases between the two germline ends. The sequence was collected from a woman between 35 and 50 years old in good health. The sample was naive CD4+ T cells from blood. This chain joins TRBV19 and TRBJ1-1, with a weak D call TRBD1 (5 bases). The CDR3 DNA is TGTGCCAGTAGTATTGCACAGGCAGGGAACACTGAAGCTTTCTTT. It is translated as CASSIAQAGNTEAFF.